This is a list of T cell receptor beta chains from one sample in a study of blood T cell repertoires in COVID-19. The assay was immunoSEQ multiplex PCR, and TCRdb's table has in-frame clones only and misses some. The sample includes 350,000 to 500,000 clones, 70% to 90% seen only once; the top ten take approximately 1.5%. The sequenced sample was PBMCs or T cells enriched from blood (not recorded which). The origin of the receptors is a woman aged 18 to 35 who had been exposed to COVID-19. The CDR3 runs from the conserved cysteine through the conserved F or W. A D gene is named only where the DNA matches it firmly.

j_gene,v_gene,d_gene,CDR3aa
TRBJ2-2,TRBV7-8,TRBD1,CASSRGGQGAGTGELFF
TRBJ1-2,TRBV3-1/TRBV3-2,TRBD1,CASSQAGQAYGYTF
TRBJ1-2,TRBV28,.,CASSLDGVNYGYTF
TRBJ1-1,TRBV21-1,.,CASRLGLATIRTEAFF
TRBJ1-2,TRBV2,.,CASRIQEGNGYTF
TRBJ1-1,TRBV6-4,.,CASSRQEGTEAFF
TRBJ2-2,TRBV27,TRBD2,CASTRLAGEYTGELFF
TRBJ2-7,TRBV27,.,CASRRQNSYEQYF
TRBJ1-5,TRBV19,TRBD1,CASSREPGQQRNQPQHF
TRBJ1-2,TRBV3-1/TRBV3-2,TRBD1,CASSQALSTGNQYGYTF
TRBJ1-1,TRBV10-1,.,CASSRMRNTEAFF
TRBJ2-1,TRBV4-3,.,CASSQEFGDNNEQFF
TRBJ2-7,TRBV14,TRBD2,CASSPLAGVPYEQYF
TRBJ1-2,TRBV28,.,CASRPGQFGYTF
TRBJ1-1,TRBV10-3,.,CAISEAGAVTEAFF
TRBJ2-7,TRBV6-2/TRBV6-3,TRBD2,CASSYSRGGAVQYF
TRBJ1-6,TRBV28,.,CASSLPAYNSPLHF
TRBJ2-7,TRBV18,.,CASSPRANNRVPYEQYF
TRBJ2-1,TRBV3-1/TRBV3-2,.,CASSPPGQINEQFF
TRBJ2-5,TRBV6-5,.,CASSPNTGLETQYF
TRBJ2-7,TRBV6-5,TRBD2,CASSYASGGSYEQYF
TRBJ2-7,TRBV15,.,CATSTPGDITYEQYF
TRBJ2-7,TRBV27,TRBD2,CASSLTSGRYEQYF
TRBJ2-3,TRBV18,.,CASSPNLDTGAPSTDTQYF
TRBJ1-5,TRBV7-2,TRBD1,CASSLGDSSNQPQHF
TRBJ2-5,TRBV5-1,TRBD1,CASSLGDRAGQETQYF
TRBJ2-5,TRBV6-1,.,CASSGTGTPAQETQYF
TRBJ2-7,TRBV6-5,.,CASSYSLAASSYEQYF
TRBJ2-5,TRBV6-5,TRBD1,CASSKTGGFETQYF
TRBJ2-5,TRBV5-6,TRBD1,CASSSGQGQETQYF
TRBJ2-1,TRBV14,TRBD2,CAKPGLHNEQFF
TRBJ1-5,TRBV19,TRBD1,CASSIGQGARNQPQHF
TRBJ2-1,TRBV27,TRBD1,CASSFSGQGAYNEQFF
TRBJ1-4,TRBV7-9,.,CASSRLINRNEKLFF
TRBJ2-5,TRBV2,TRBD2,CASGAGRASETQYF
TRBJ1-1,TRBV19,.,CASLGLLNTEAFF
TRBJ1-2,TRBV28,.,CASSGEPDGFRYGYTF
TRBJ2-7,TRBV11-2,.,CASRVVQGLGAYEQYF
TRBJ1-5,TRBV3-1/TRBV3-2,.,CASSQNRVQPQHF
TRBJ1-2,TRBV29-1,TRBD1,CSVERSQGAQGYTF
TRBJ2-1,TRBV5-6,.,CASSPGGSYNEQFF
TRBJ2-7,TRBV12-3/TRBV12-4,.,CASSSDRYEQYF
TRBJ2-7,TRBV3-1/TRBV3-2,TRBD2,CASSYGLAPTYEQYF
TRBJ1-1,TRBV10-2,TRBD1,CASSEQGQLAFF
TRBJ2-7,TRBV28,TRBD2,CASSTKTSLSYEQYF
TRBJ2-3,TRBV7-3,.,CASSSGTDTQYF
TRBJ1-1,TRBV13,.,CASSLIEVSWEAFF
TRBJ1-6,TRBV9,TRBD1,CASSVGGTVDSPLHF
TRBJ1-4,TRBV5-1,TRBD1,CASQTTGEVGEKLFF
TRBJ1-2,TRBV11-2,.,CASSSSGVANYGYTF